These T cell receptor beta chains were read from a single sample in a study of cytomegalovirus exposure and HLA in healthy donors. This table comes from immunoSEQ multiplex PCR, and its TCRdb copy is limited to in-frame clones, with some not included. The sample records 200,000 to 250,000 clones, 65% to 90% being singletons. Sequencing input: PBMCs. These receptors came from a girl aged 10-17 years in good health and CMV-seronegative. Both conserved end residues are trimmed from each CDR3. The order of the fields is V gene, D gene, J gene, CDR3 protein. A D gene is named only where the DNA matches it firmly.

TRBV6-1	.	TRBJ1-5	ASSPTDHAGQPQH
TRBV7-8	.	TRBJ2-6	ASSLEAEVFSGANVLT
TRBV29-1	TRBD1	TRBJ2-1	SVDPGTGSYNEQF
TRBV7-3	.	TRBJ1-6	ASSLGGNSPLH
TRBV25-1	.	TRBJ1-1	ASSVDRVLRGNTEAF
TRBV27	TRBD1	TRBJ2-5	ASSSGTGVTIGEETQY
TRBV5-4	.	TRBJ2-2	ASITGGRNTGELF
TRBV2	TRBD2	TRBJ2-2	ASSGSRLAEDSASGSPGELF
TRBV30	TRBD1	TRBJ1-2	AWSIGQGYGYT
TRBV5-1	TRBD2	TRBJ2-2	ASRLNALAANTGELF
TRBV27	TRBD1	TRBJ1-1	ASSFSGAGGVAF
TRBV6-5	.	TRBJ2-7	ASSWATSSYEQY
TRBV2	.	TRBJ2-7	ASSQMIYEQY
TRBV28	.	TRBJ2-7	ATLGASEQY
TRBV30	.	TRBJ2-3	AWNTRREDTQY
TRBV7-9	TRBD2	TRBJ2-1	ASSSPGRDRRTYNEQF
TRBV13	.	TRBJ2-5	ASSLGWSGTQY
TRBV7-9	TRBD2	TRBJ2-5	ASSLDPAGGREETQY
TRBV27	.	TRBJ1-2	ASSSSDRSSLYGYT
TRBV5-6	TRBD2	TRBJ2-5	ASSPTGLASETQY
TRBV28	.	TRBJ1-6	ASIQTTKNSPLH
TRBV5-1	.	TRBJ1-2	ASSLEAAVGYGYT